Listed here are 18 T cell receptor beta chains from one sample, sequenced in a study of tumor-infiltrating lymphocytes in primary liver carcinoma. Germline DNA was also extracted, while the blood RNA originated from unsorted whole blood. Reverse transcription of approximately 0.55 ug total RNA with a constant-region primer produced TCR beta cDNA. Generation of the TCR beta libraries relied on three nested multiplex PCR rounds using slightly modified ARM-PCR. Primers for the first two PCR rounds were TRBV1-TRBV30 forward primers and a C-beta reverse primer (10 cycles per round). TCRdb passed the multiplex PCR reads through MiXCR, listing each CDR3 protein once. The sample carries 250,000 to 350,000 distinct CDR3 sequences, more than 55% recorded once. The sample taken for sequencing was peripheral blood. The receptor source for this set is a woman aged 25 to 45 with primary liver carcinoma and hepatitis B virus infection.

With respect to this clonotype: A much larger clone differs from this one at a single base, so this may be a read error. CDR3 sequence reads: CASSSSPEGNTIYF. DNA for the CDR3: TGTGCCAGCAGTTCAAGCCCGGAGGGAAACACCATATATTTT. V gene TRBV12-3 or TRBV12-4 combines with J gene TRBJ1-3; no reliable D call. The CDR3 has 14 amino acids. V lost 4 bases, J lost 4 bases, and 11 bases lay in between.

J is TRBJ2-3 and V is TRBV24-1; 7 nucleotides align to TRBD1. The trim removed 5 bases at V and 5 bases at J, leaving 27 bases unmatched. The CDR3 consists of 21 residues. Per the germline V gene, CDR1 is KGHDR and CDR2 is SFDVKD. The CDR3 coding sequence is TGTGCCACCAGTGTCTTGCGTCCGAGACAGGGAGTAGTCCAGGTAGGAGATACGCAGTATTTT. Its translation: CATSVLRPRQGVVQVGDTQYF.

CDR3 bases: TGCGCCAGCAGCCAAGATGAACAAATTAATTCACCCCTCCACTTT. Its protein product is CASSQDEQINSPLHF. The chain carries TRBV4-1 and TRBJ1-6; D remains unclear. With 0 bases removed from V and 6 bases from J, the gap between germline ends came to 9 bases. Germline assignment: CDR1 MGHRA and CDR2 YSYEKL. The CDR3 contains 15 residues.

CDR3 protein: CSVINPRGADTQYF. The CDR3, as DNA: TGCAGCGTTATCAATCCGAGGGGCGCAGATACGCAGTATTTT. The rearrangement links TRBV29-1 to TRBJ2-3, with D perhaps assigned TRBD1 or TRBD2 (5 bases each). Per germline, CDR1 SQVTM and CDR2 ANQGSEA. The V gene lost 5 bases and the J gene lost 4 bases, with 16 bases spanning the gap. CDR3 size: 14 residues.

A word on this clonotype: Just one base apart from a much larger clone, this may be a read error. CDR3 bases: TGTGCCAGCAGTGGGACAGGTTACAATGAGCAGTTCTTC. Translation gives CASSGTGYNEQFF. The chain is built from TRBV6-6 and TRBJ2-1; the match to TRBD1 covers 8 bases. The CDR3 is 13 amino acids. CDR1 MNHNY and CDR2 SVGAGI come from the germline V gene (reference sequence). Losses at the gene ends were 5 bases for V and 4 bases for J; bases not matched to a gene: 1.

This clonotype was observed at least ten times. The V call is TRBV5-6, the J call TRBJ2-5, with TRBD1 identical over 9 bases. J lost 2 bases, V lost 1 base, and 3 bases had no gene match. CDR1 and CDR2 (germline): SGHDT, YYEEEE. The CDR3 has 15 residues. CDR3 DNA: TGTGCCAGCAGCTTGTATGGGACAGGGCAAGAGACCCAGTACTTC. Translated, it gives CASSLYGTGQETQYF. Supplemented by reference TRBV5-6 and TRBJ2-5, the full variable domain reads DAGVTQSPTHLIKTRGQQVTLRCSPKSGHDTVSWYQQALGQGPQFIFQYYEEEERQRGNFPDRFSGHQFPNYSSELNVNALLLGDSALYLCASSLYGTGQETQYFGPGTRLLVL.

Of note for this clonotype: The junction departs from the called germline gene at one end, perhaps through a read error. V is TRBV6-2 or TRBV6-3 and J is TRBJ2-3; D unresolved. Per germline, CDR1 MNHEY and CDR2 SVGEGT. This CDR3 region has 17 residues. CDR3: CASSSDFSASSTDTQYF. DNA for the CDR3: TGCGCCAGCAGTTCCGATTTCTCCGCCTCTAGCACAGATACGCAGTATTTT.

A note on this clonotype: Possible read error: a much larger clone is one base away. The chain joins TRBV6-2 or TRBV6-3 to TRBJ1-2; D gene uncertain. Per germline, CDR1 MNHEY and CDR2 SVGEGT. The CDR3 runs to 14 residues. DNA of the CDR3: TGTGTCAGCAGATTGGCAGGCGCTGGCTATGGCTACACCTTC. Its protein is CVSRLAGAGYGYTF.

This clonotype has just a few counts. With a much larger clone just one base away, this may be a read error. The J gene is TRBJ2-1, the V gene TRBV29-1; D gene unclear. The CDR3 spans 17 residues. From germline, CDR1 is SQVTM and CDR2 ANQGSEA. CDR3 amino acids: CSVALVYPSSLNNEQVF. The CDR3 DNA is TGCAGCGTTGCCCTTGTGTACCCTTCCTCACTGAACAATGAGCAGGTCTTC.

Details on this clonotype: A much larger clonotype is one base distant, so this may be a read error. This CDR3 fails to terminate in the conserved phenylalanine or tryptophan, so it likely reflects a read error. The rearrangement links TRBV12-3 or TRBV12-4 to TRBJ1-1, with D unresolved. This CDR3 region has 14 residues. V lost 4 bases and J 1 base, leaving 10 bases between the germline ends. The CDR3 loop reads CASSSPLGNTEAFI. CDR3 coding DNA: TGTGCCAGCAGTTCTCCCCTAGGGAACACTGAAGCTTTCATT.

This chain uses TRBV5-1 with TRBJ1-4; weak D call: TRBD1 (5 bases). The V gene lost 5 bases and the J gene lost 3 bases, with 11 bases spanning the gap. In germline, CDR1 is SGHRS, CDR2 YFSETQ. The CDR3 is 14 residues long. CDR3 protein: CASSPWGANEKLFF. DNA of the CDR3: TGCGCCAGCAGTCCCTGGGGCGCTAATGAAAAACTGTTTTTT.

This clonotype was recorded many times. The genes are TRBV6-1 and TRBJ2-5, with TRBD2 identical over 8 bases. The germline V gene has CDR1 MNHNS and CDR2 SASEGT. The CDR3 runs 14 residues. With 5 bases clipped from V and 4 bases from J, the junction kept 6 bases outside the gene matches. CDR3 sequence: CASSLSGGGETQYF. The CDR3 coding sequence is TGTGCCAGCAGTCTCAGCGGGGGAGGAGAGACCCAGTACTTC.

This chain uses TRBV25-1 with TRBJ2-2; TRBD1 agrees at 9 bases. The germline gives CDR1 MGHDK, CDR2 SYGVNS. The CDR3 has 13 amino acids. V trimming: 6 bases; J trimming: 5 bases; junction bases outside the gene matches: 1. Here the CDR3 reads CASRGQGTGELFF. CDR3 in DNA: TGTGCCAGCAGAGGACAGGGGACCGGGGAGCTGTTTTTT.

This clonotype was seen only once. It may be a read error: a sequence one base away is much more abundant. The chain joins TRBV6-2 or TRBV6-3 to TRBJ2-1, with D uncertain. This CDR3 is built from 15 residues. Germline-derived CDR1 and CDR2 are MNHEY and SVGEGT. CDR3 sequence: CANSPNVGFDNEQFF. The CDR3 DNA reads as TGTGCCAACAGTCCGAATGTGGGGTTCGACAATGAGCAGTTCTTC.

This clonotype came up a few times. This chain connects TRBV5-5 to TRBJ2-1, with 8 bases identical to TRBD2. CDR3 length equals 15 residues. V gave up 1 base and J gave up 8 bases; unmatched junction bases: 8. Per germline, CDR1 SGHKS and CDR2 YYEKEE (reference sequence). The CDR3 DNA is TGTGCCAGCAGCTTGAAAGCGGGAGACGACGATGAGCAGTTCTTC. Its translation: CASSLKAGDDDEQFF.

About this clonotype: A much larger clone differs from this one at a single base, so this may be a read error. The chain couples TRBV4-1 to TRBJ2-1; 10 bases agree with TRBD2. Germline values: CDR1 MGHRA, CDR2 YSYEKL. This CDR3 contains 19 residues. CDR3 region: CASIQDARLIKAGGPYAFF. Here the CDR3 DNA reads TGCGCCAGCATCCAAGACGCGCGTCTAATAAAAGCGGGAGGGCCTTACGCGTTCTTC.

A remark on this clonotype: Just one base apart from a much larger clone, this may be a read error. V is TRBV11-2 and J is TRBJ2-1; no reliable D call. Germline V lookup: CDR1 SGHAT, CDR2 FQNNGV. This CDR3 contains 14 residues. The CDR3 DNA reads TGTGCCAACAGCATTCAAGACGGGTACAATGAGCAGTTCTTC. Its protein is CANSIQDGYNEQFF.

The table lists this clonotype with a few counts. The CDR3 bases are TGTGCCAGCAGGGGGACTAGCGGGAGGAGCGAGCAGTACTTC. Its protein is CASRGTSGRSEQYF. The chain links TRBV6-2 or TRBV6-3 to TRBJ2-7; 15 nucleotides line up with TRBD2. Germline-derived CDR1 and CDR2 are MNHEY and SVGEGT. The CDR3 contains 14 residues. Unmatched junction bases numbered 3, after V lost 6 bases and J lost 6 bases.